The table lists the clone carrying this TCR beta chain with a few counts. The antigen is undetermined. Exclusion followed for patients with uncontrolled infection, other autoimmune disease, pregnancy or lactation. The sample comes from a study of T cells in Graves' hyperthyroidism and ophthalmopathy. Points from the study as a whole: The model identified upcoming ophthalmopathy a median approximately 6.4 months ahead of onset.

Amplified TCR beta CDR3 regions came from RNA transcripts. The HTBI set primed first-round TCR CDR3 RT-PCR. One entry per CDR3 protein, called by TCRdb with MiXCR from the multiplex PCR reads. The sample carries under 400,000 distinct CDR3 sequences, approximately 13% recorded once. The V end was cut by 6 bases, the J end by 1 base, with 12 bases between. The V gene's germline CDR1 is MGHRA and CDR2 YSYEKL. The CDR3 runs to 14 residues. The rearrangement joins TRBV4-1 to TRBJ1-2; D is undetermined. The sequencing input was blood. The receptor was derived from a woman aged 18 to 35 with Graves' hyperthyroidism. The CDR3 reads CASSRAYFNYGYTF. CDR3 nucleotide sequence: TGCGCCAGCAGTAGGGCCTATTTTAACTATGGCTACACCTTC.